Below, one T cell receptor (beta chain) is given with its context. This clone was detected only a few times. The specificity of this receptor is unknown. Nothing much larger sits one base from this clone, and base qualities are not available. This entry is derived from a study of blood T cell repertoires in COVID-19 (dated by TCRdb to 2020 to 2022). The study in broad terms: Collaborator samples came from the United States, Italy and Spain and covered acute and convalescent phases of COVID-19. The prospective study material was composed of cDNA or gDNA derived from T cells, B-cell-depleted T cells, or PBMCs. Nearly every sample came with metadata listing a de-identified subject ID, COVID-19 status, age in years and sex. Samples were obtained from the ongoing ImmuneRACE study (first 160 participants) and from 950 to 1,500 subjects provided by 6 global collaborators. HLA class I and class II types, where available, came from metadata supplied by the sample provider rather than from assay-based typing. The dataset comprised deeply sampled blood TCRbeta repertoires from subjects exposed to, actively infected with, or recovered from COVID-19. A freely available public database, intended as a resource for researchers studying the immune response to SARS-CoV-2, is where the repertoires were released. The study at large found these results: The quantity of clinical and demographic metadata differed by source and by participant and was supplied without curation.

The immunoSEQ Assay, a bias-controlled multiplex PCR, was used to amplify TCRbeta CDR3 regions from genomic DNA. In the paper's pipeline: The number of nucleated cells in each sample was estimated by amplification of reference gene primers within the assay. To quantify the absolute abundance of each unique TCRbeta CDR3 rearrangement, sequence reads were collapsed and filtered. Productive Simpson clonality was computed per sample as the square root of Simpson's diversity index over productive rearrangements. Entries here come from immuneACCESS through TCRdb and include only in-frame sequences with V and J called. Some clones fail to appear in such tables; in the studies checked, an unresolved V gene covers under half of the shortfall, and the cause of the remainder is unknown. The D gene and trimming were derived from the DNA, and the V and J assignments and clone size from that table. Here the sample has around 200,000 clones; about 85% occur a single time. 9.8% of the sample belongs to the ten largest clones.

Taken from the germline V gene (reference sequence), the CDR1 and CDR2 loops are MNHEY and SMNVEV. There are 14 amino acids in the CDR3, from cysteine to phenylalanine inclusive. The only DNA kept is the CDR3, 42 bases in frame from the first base. Relative to germline, V is 4 bases shorter and J is 0 bases shorter, with 9 bases between their ends. Collaborating institutions collected whole blood in K2EDTA tubes following their own protocols. For TCRbeta analysis, collaborator samples were shipped as frozen whole blood, as isolated PBMCs, or as DNA extracted from either sample type. The TCR sequence derives from a woman aged 80 or over with acute or convalescent COVID-19. The sequence links TRBV27 to TRBJ1-2; the D gene remains uncertain. The sample comprised peripheral blood. The sequenced DNA: TGTGCCAGCAGTTCACCGGGAGCTAACTATGGCTACACCTTC. Its amino acids are CASSSPGANYGYTF.